Included here is one TCR beta chain sequence, with context. The antigen remains unidentified. The CDR3 has 14 residues. V shed 0 bases and J shed 6 bases, with 11 bases lying between them. From germline, CDR1 is SGHVS and CDR2 FQNEAQ. The sample is drawn from a study of response to subunit inactivated influenza vaccine. Notes on the study in general: Authors suggested each seasonal influenza vaccination recruits few new T cells.

In TCRdb, the RT-PCR reads were re-called with MiXCR into one record per CDR3 protein. The sample comprises about half a million distinct CDR3 sequences, about a tenth of which are singletons, and about 12% rests with the top ten. V gene TRBV7-8 combines with J gene TRBJ1-1, with no clear D. The material sequenced was PBMCs from blood, taken roughly 46 days after vaccination. The receptor was isolated from a man in his fifties who received an inactivated influenza vaccine. The CDR3 DNA reads as TGTGCCAGCAGCTTAGCGCGGGCAACCGCTGAAGCTTTCTTT. Its protein product is CASSLARATAEAFF.